The source of this TCR beta chain is a study of blood T cell repertoires in COVID-19. Study-wide background: Collection of acute and convalescent COVID-19 samples took place in the United States, Italy and Spain. From T cells, B-cell-depleted T cells, or PBMCs came the material, which was cDNA or gDNA.

The V gene's germline CDR1 is SGDLS and CDR2 YYNGEE. The CDR3 has 14 residues. With 2 bases clipped from V and 6 bases from J, the junction kept 4 bases outside the gene matches. Original handling: Nucleated cell number was recorded as an estimate derived from reference gene primer amplification. Some clones are missing from TCRdb's copy, which holds only in-frame ones; the method was immunoSEQ multiplex PCR. That table gives V, J and clone size, and the DNA gave D and trimming. Of under 85,000 clones in the sample, more than 70% were seen once. The sequenced sample consisted of peripheral blood. This TCR was sampled from a man aged 50 to 60 with active COVID-19. V gene TRBV9 combines with J gene TRBJ1-1; 10 bases fit TRBD1. The CDR3 DNA follows: TGTGCCAGCAGCGTCCGACAGGGGGCTGCTGAAGCTTTCTTT. Translation gives CASSVRQGAAEAFF.